Listed below are T cell receptor beta chains from one sample, sequenced in a study of cytomegalovirus exposure and HLA in healthy donors. This table comes from immunoSEQ multiplex PCR, and its TCRdb copy is limited to in-frame clones, with some not included. The table lists 100,000 to 120,000 clones, approximately 89% of them singletons. Sequencing was done on a sample of PBMCs. The receptors were sampled from a woman younger than 35 in good health and CMV-seronegative. Both conserved end residues are part of each CDR3. D genes are given only for firm matches. Size is omitted from some rows. Given values are once, few, many or a class for expanded clones.

CDR3 protein | CDR3 DNA | CDR3 length | V gene | D gene | clone size | J gene
CSASREEQFF | TGCAGTGCTAGTCGCGAGGAGCAGTTCTTC | 10 | TRBV20-1 | . | once | TRBJ2-1
CASTGRGGTEAFF | TGCGCCTCGACGGGGCGGGGTGGCACTGAAGCTTTCTTT | 13 | TRBV5-1 | . | . | TRBJ1-1
CASSWPGLSNQPQHF | TGTGCCAGCAGTTGGCCAGGTTTGAGCAATCAGCCCCAGCATTTT | 15 | TRBV12-1 | . | . | TRBJ1-5
CASSLPGGTDTQYF | TGTGCCAGCAGTTTGCCAGGGGGTACAGATACGCAGTATTTT | 14 | TRBV25-1 | TRBD1 | . | TRBJ2-3
CASSLRQLKNIQYF | TGTGCCAGCAGTTTGAGGCAGCTCAAAAACATTCAGTACTTC | 14 | TRBV28 | . | . | TRBJ2-4
CASTTDSQETQYF | TGTGCCAGCACGACGGACAGCCAAGAGACCCAGTACTTC | 13 | TRBV2 | . | . | TRBJ2-5
CASSPLQAPLSYTF | TGTGCCAGCAGCCCCCTGCAGGCGCCTTTGAGCTACACCTTC | 14 | TRBV6-5 | . | . | TRBJ1-2
CASSTGTGGIAEAFF | TGTGCCAGTAGTACCGGGACAGGGGGAATTGCTGAAGCTTTCTTT | 15 | TRBV19 | TRBD1 | . | TRBJ1-1
CASSTSSVDSGLAGTDTQYF | TGTGCCAGCTCAACATCCTCGGTCGACTCGGGACTAGCGGGGACAGATACGCAGTATTTT | 20 | TRBV18 | TRBD2 | . | TRBJ2-3
CATERGRERLSNQPQHF | TGTGCCACCGAGAGAGGCAGGGAAAGGTTGAGCAATCAGCCCCAGCATTTT | 17 | TRBV19 | . | . | TRBJ1-5
CASSQEMGGNHYGYTF | TGCGCCAGCAGCCAAGAGATGGGGGGGAACCACTATGGCTACACCTTC | 16 | TRBV4-1 | . | . | TRBJ1-2
CASSDNGRAEQYF | TGTGCCAGCAGTGACAATGGGAGGGCCGAGCAGTACTTC | 13 | TRBV6-4 | TRBD2 | few | TRBJ2-7
CASSFRGSIRHEQYF | TGTGCCAGCAGTTTTAGAGGGTCCATCCGCCACGAGCAGTACTTC | 15 | TRBV28 | . | . | TRBJ2-7
CASSSRERHYQETQYF | TGCGCCAGCAGCTCCCGGGAGCGGCATTACCAAGAGACCCAGTACTTC | 16 | TRBV5-1 | . | . | TRBJ2-5
CASSMTGTGGYTF | TGTGCCAGCAGTATGACAGGGACGGGTGGCTACACCTTC | 13 | TRBV6-5 | TRBD1 | . | TRBJ1-2
CASSPSRQGTNTGELFF | TGCGCCAGCAGCCCGTCAAGACAGGGGACGAACACCGGGGAGCTGTTTTTT | 17 | TRBV5-1 | TRBD1 | . | TRBJ2-2
CASSSTPTRLAKNIQYF | TGTGCCAGCAGCTCAACACCGACTAGATTAGCCAAAAACATTCAGTACTTC | 17 | TRBV11-2 | . | . | TRBJ2-4
CASSLSWGTGRSFF | TGTGCCAGCAGTTTATCGTGGGGGACAGGTCGCTCTTTCTTT | 14 | TRBV27 | TRBD1 | . | TRBJ1-1
CASSLRRGSRGNTIYF | TGTGCCAGCAGCTTGCGAAGGGGTTCCCGTGGAAACACCATATATTTT | 16 | TRBV7-2 | . | . | TRBJ1-3
CASSGQSQETQYF | TGTGCCAGCAGCGGACAGTCCCAAGAGACCCAGTACTTC | 13 | TRBV27 | . | . | TRBJ2-5
CAWRLAGFAYNEQFF | TGTGCCTGGAGGCTAGCGGGGTTCGCCTACAATGAGCAGTTCTTC | 15 | TRBV30 | TRBD2 | . | TRBJ2-1
CASSLLGQGYREQYF | TGCGCCAGCAGCTTGTTGGGACAGGGTTATCGCGAGCAGTACTTC | 15 | TRBV5-1 | TRBD1 | once | TRBJ2-7
CASSLSLMEQYF | TGTGCCAGCAGTTTATCCCTAATGGAGCAGTACTTC | 12 | TRBV28 | . | . | TRBJ2-7
CSAPLYEQYF | TGCAGTGCTCCTCTGTACGAGCAGTACTTC | 10 | TRBV20-1 | . | . | TRBJ2-7
CASSQGTGTGFHEQYF | TGTGCCAGCAGCCAGGGGACCGGGACAGGGTTCCACGAGCAGTACTTC | 16 | TRBV4-2 | TRBD1 | . | TRBJ2-7
CAVRGGRGASGNTIYF | TGTGCAGTGAGAGGGGGGCGGGGGGCCTCTGGAAACACCATATATTTT | 16 | TRBV7-8 | . | . | TRBJ1-3
CAWSVRGHQSNEQYF | TGTGCCTGGAGTGTACGGGGACATCAGTCTAATGAGCAGTACTTC | 15 | TRBV30 | . | . | TRBJ2-7
CAWTLGTSGDNEQFF | TGTGCCTGGACCCTAGGGACTAGCGGCGACAATGAGCAGTTCTTC | 15 | TRBV30 | TRBD2 | . | TRBJ2-1
CATSRLGSVDYEQYF | TGTGCCACCAGTCGTCTAGGATCGGTGGACTACGAGCAGTACTTC | 15 | TRBV15 | . | . | TRBJ2-7
CASSSRQGAGSEQYF | TGTGCCAGCAGTTCACGACAGGGGGCAGGTAGCGAGCAGTACTTC | 15 | TRBV27 | TRBD1 | . | TRBJ2-7
CASGMNTEAFF | TGTGCCAGCGGCATGAACACTGAAGCTTTCTTT | 11 | TRBV18 | . | . | TRBJ1-1
CASYRASANTEAFF | TGTGCCAGCTACAGGGCCTCGGCGAACACTGAAGCTTTCTTT | 14 | TRBV19 | . | . | TRBJ1-1
CASSLSGAGYGYTF | TGTGCCAGCAGCTTATCAGGGGCGGGTTATGGCTACACCTTC | 14 | TRBV7-2 | . | . | TRBJ1-2
CASSLSETGPSYEQYF | TGTGCCAGCAGTCTAAGCGAGACAGGGCCCTCCTACGAGCAGTACTTC | 16 | TRBV28 | TRBD1 | . | TRBJ2-7
CASSYWDRANTEAFF | TGTGCCAGCAGTTACTGGGACAGGGCAAACACTGAAGCTTTCTTT | 15 | TRBV6-8 | TRBD1 | . | TRBJ1-1
CASSLSSGLGYTF | TGTGCCAGCAGCTTATCTTCAGGGTTGGGCTACACCTTC | 13 | TRBV7-6 | . | . | TRBJ1-2
CAWRSGSGYTF | TGTGCCTGGAGGTCGGGGTCTGGCTACACCTTC | 11 | TRBV30 | . | . | TRBJ1-2
CASSFASTHEKLFF | TGTGCCAGCAGTTTTGCCAGTACCCATGAAAAACTGTTTTTT | 14 | TRBV27 | . | . | TRBJ1-4
CASRTGAETQYF | TGTGCCAGCAGGACAGGGGCGGAGACCCAGTACTTC | 12 | TRBV28 | TRBD1 | . | TRBJ2-5
CASSSRGPSYEQYF | TGTGCCAGCAGCAGCAGGGGGCCCTCCTACGAGCAGTACTTC | 14 | TRBV7-8 | TRBD1 | . | TRBJ2-7
CATLRGSNYGYTF | TGTGCCACTCTGCGGGGCTCTAACTATGGCTACACCTTC | 13 | TRBV6-1 | . | . | TRBJ1-2
CASSLVAGDYGYTF | TGTGCCAGCAGCTTAGTAGCAGGGGACTATGGCTACACCTTC | 14 | TRBV7-9 | . | . | TRBJ1-2
CASSLQGAISGNTIYF | TGTGCCAGCAGCTTACAGGGGGCTATCTCTGGAAACACCATATATTTT | 16 | TRBV7-2 | TRBD1 | . | TRBJ1-3